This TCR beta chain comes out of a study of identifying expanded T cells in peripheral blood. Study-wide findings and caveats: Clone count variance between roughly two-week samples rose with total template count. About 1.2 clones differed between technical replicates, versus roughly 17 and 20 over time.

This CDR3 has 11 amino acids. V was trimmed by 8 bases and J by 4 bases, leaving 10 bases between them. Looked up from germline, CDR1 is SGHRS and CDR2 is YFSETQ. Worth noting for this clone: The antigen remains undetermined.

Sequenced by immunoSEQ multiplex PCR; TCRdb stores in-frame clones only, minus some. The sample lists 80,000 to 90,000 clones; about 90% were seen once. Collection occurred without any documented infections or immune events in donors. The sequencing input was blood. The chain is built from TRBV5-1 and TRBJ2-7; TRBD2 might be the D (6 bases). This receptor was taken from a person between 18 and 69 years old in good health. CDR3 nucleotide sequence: TGCGCCAGTCGGGGGTGGTACGAGCAGTACTTC. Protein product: CASRGWYEQYF.